This TCR beta chain was retrieved from a study of T cell clones after liver transplantation. Overall study context: A pre-transplant mixed lymphocyte reaction with TCRbeta sequencing defined graft-donor-reactive clones followed in post-transplant blood. Samples came pre-transplant, pre-randomization before withdrawal, and post-randomization after withdrawal ended.

This clone was counted once. V lost 2 bases and J lost 1, with 9 bases in between. CDR1 is MNHNS and CDR2 is SASEGT in the germline V gene. The CDR3 covers 15 residues. Assay: immunoSEQ multiplex PCR; the TCRdb copy retains only in-frame clones and omits some. The data contain about 70,000 clones, 80% of them singletons. Source: CD4+ T cells from blood, taken 12 months after liver transplant. The chain combines TRBV6-1 with TRBJ1-3; D uncertain. This receptor was identified in a human patient who received a liver transplant. Some T cells may be provided by the graft donor. The CDR3 is CASSESTDSGNTIYF. In DNA, the CDR3 is TGTGCCAGCAGTGAATCTACAGATTCTGGAAACACCATATATTTT.